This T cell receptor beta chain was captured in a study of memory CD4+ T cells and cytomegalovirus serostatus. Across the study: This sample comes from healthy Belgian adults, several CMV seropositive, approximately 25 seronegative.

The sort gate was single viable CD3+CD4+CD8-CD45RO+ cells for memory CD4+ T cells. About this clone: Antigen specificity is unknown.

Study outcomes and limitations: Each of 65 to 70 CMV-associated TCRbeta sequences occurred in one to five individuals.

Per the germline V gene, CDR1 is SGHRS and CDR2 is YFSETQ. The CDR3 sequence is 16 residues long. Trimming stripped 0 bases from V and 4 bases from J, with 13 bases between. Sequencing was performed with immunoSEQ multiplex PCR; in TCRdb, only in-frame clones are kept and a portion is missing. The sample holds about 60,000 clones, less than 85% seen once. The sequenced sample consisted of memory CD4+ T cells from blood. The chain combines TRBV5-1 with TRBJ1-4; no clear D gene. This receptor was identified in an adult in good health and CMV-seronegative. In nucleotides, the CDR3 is TGCGCCAGCAGCTTGGGCGCAAGTCAATTTAATGAAAAACTGTTTTTT. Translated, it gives CASSLGASQFNEKLFF. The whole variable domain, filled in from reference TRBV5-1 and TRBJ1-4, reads KAGVTQTPRYLIKTRGQQVTLSCSPISGHRSVSWYQQTPGQGLQFLFEYFSETQRNKGNFPGRFSGRQFSNSRSEMNVSTLELGDSALYLCASSLGASQFNEKLFFGSGTQLSVL.